One and the same sample provided the 21 T cell receptor beta chains below, sequenced in a study of cytomegalovirus exposure and HLA in healthy donors. Researchers ran the PCR with 60 Vbeta and 13 Jbeta primers. Generated by immunoSEQ multiplex PCR, the TCRdb table keeps only in-frame clones and is missing some. This sample has approximately 120,000 clones; roughly 74% occur once, and the top ten carry 4.2%. Input material: PBMCs. The receptors come from a woman between 45 and 65 years old in good health and CMV-seropositive.

V and J are TRBV6-6 and TRBJ2-6; D is uncertain. Germline assignment: CDR1 MNHNY and CDR2 SVGAGI (reference sequence). Deletions cut 5 bases from V and 4 bases from J, with 12 bases between. The CDR3 contains 15 residues. CDR3 DNA: TGTGCCAGCAGTCCCCCCCTTAGCGGGGCCAACGTCCTGACTTTC. Translated, it gives CASSPPLSGANVLTF.

The rearrangement uses TRBV28 and TRBJ2-7, with a tentative D call TRBD2 (5 bases). This CDR3 contains 13 residues. The V end was cut by 5 bases, the J end by 4 bases, with 12 bases between. CDR1 is MDHEN, CDR2 SYDVKM, per germline. The CDR3 reads CASSRESPYEQYF. The CDR3 coding sequence is TGTGCCAGCAGTAGGGAGTCCCCGTACGAGCAGTACTTC.

This clone was seen once. V usage is TRBV5-1 and J usage is TRBJ2-7; 9 positions agree with TRBD1. Germline trimming cut 3 bases from V and 5 bases from J; bases unmatched to any gene: 9. In germline, CDR1 is SGHRS, CDR2 YFSETQ. The CDR3 is 15 residues long. CDR3 residues: CASSSGQGKWDEQYF. The CDR3 DNA reads TGCGCCAGCAGCTCGGGACAGGGAAAGTGGGACGAGCAGTACTTC. The variable domain in full, with the rest retrieved from reference TRBV5-1 and TRBJ2-7, is KAGVTQTPRYLIKTRGQQVTLSCSPISGHRSVSWYQQTPGQGLQFLFEYFSETQRNKGNFPGRFSGRQFSNSRSEMNVSTLELGDSALYLCASSSGQGKWDEQYFGPGTRLTVT.

This clone is a singleton in its sample. V gene TRBV2 combines with J gene TRBJ1-5; possibly TRBD1 for D (5 bases). Germline V gene lookup returns CDR1 SNHLY and CDR2 FYNNEI. Trimming left V 11 bases short and J 2 bases short, with 16 bases between. The length of the CDR3 is 14 residues. The CDR3 spells CAGSRVGGNQPQHF. CDR3 DNA: TGTGCCGGGTCCAGGGTGGGCGGCAATCAGCCCCAGCATTTT. The full variable domain, rest sourced from reference TRBV2 and TRBJ1-5, is EPEVTQTPSHQVTQMGQEVILRCVPISNHLYFYWYRQILGQKVEFLVSFYNNEISEKSEIFDDQFSVERPDGSNFTLKIRSTKLEDSAMYFCAGSRVGGNQPQHFGDGTRLSIL.

The rearrangement joins TRBV7-9 to TRBJ2-7; 9 bases fit TRBD2. CDR1 and CDR2 (germline): SEHNR, FQNEAQ (reference sequence). Trimming at V came to 2 bases and at J to 2 bases, leaving 4 bases not matched to a gene. There are 15 residues in the CDR3. The chain's CDR3 is CASSLTAGGAYEQYF. CDR3 sequence (DNA): TGTGCCAGCAGCTTAACAGCGGGGGGTGCCTACGAGCAGTACTTC.

The J gene is TRBJ1-4, the V gene TRBV2; 7 bases align to TRBD1. This CDR3 has 15 residues. CDR1 and CDR2 from the germline V gene are SNHLY and FYNNEI. Trimming removed 5 bases from V and 2 bases from J; junction bases left unmatched: 5. The CDR3 DNA sequence: TGTGCCAGCAGTTCACAGGGGATCACTAATGAAAAACTGTTTTTT. Translated, it gives CASSSQGITNEKLFF.

The chain employs TRBV7-3 and TRBJ2-1; tentatively, D is TRBD2 (5 bases). The CDR3 contains 13 residues. CDR1 is SGHTA and CDR2 is FQGTGA in the germline V gene. The V gene lost 3 bases and the J gene lost 4 bases, with 7 bases spanning the gap. CDR3 bases: TGTGCCAGCAGCTTTTCGGGATACAATGAGCAGTTCTTC. It yields the protein CASSFSGYNEQFF.

The chain joins TRBV9 to TRBJ2-7; a possible D gene is TRBD2 (6 bases). Germline CDR1 is SGDLS and CDR2 is YYNGEE. The CDR3 loop spans 16 amino acids. V was cut by 4 bases and J by 0 bases, with 17 bases left in between. As DNA, the CDR3 is TGTGCCAGCAGCAACCCGGGCCGGGGGAGCTCCTACGAGCAGTACTTC. This translates into CASSNPGRGSSYEQYF.

This chain links TRBV4-1 with TRBJ2-3, with D hard to call. CDR1 is MGHRA, CDR2 YSYEKL, per germline. The CDR3 has 15 residues. Trimming removed 4 bases at V and 10 bases at J, with 21 bases between. In nucleotides, the CDR3 is TGCGCCAGCAGCCTCAACCCGGGTCTGCGCAGTGCGCAGTATTTT. Its translation: CASSLNPGLRSAQYF.

This chain connects TRBV7-8 to TRBJ1-2; 8 bases align to TRBD1. CDR3 length: 16 residues. Germline V gene data show CDR1 as SGHVS and CDR2 as FQNEAQ. V gave up 5 bases and J gave up 7 bases; unmatched junction bases: 15. The CDR3 DNA reads TGTGCCAGCAGCCGCCGCGAGACTCAGGGGGCTGCTGGCTACACCTTC. Translation gives CASSRRETQGAAGYTF. The entire variable domain, with the rest obtained from reference TRBV7-8 and TRBJ1-2, is as follows: GAGVSQSPRYKVAKRGQDVALRCDPISGHVSLFWYQQALGQGPEFLTYFQNEAQLDKSGLPSDRFFAERPEGSVSTLKIQRTQQEDSAVYLCASSRRETQGAAGYTFGSGTRLTVV.

J is TRBJ2-3 and V is TRBV2; the match to TRBD2 covers 7 bases. The CDR3 covers 15 residues. Germline trimming cut 2 bases from V and 0 bases from J; bases unmatched to any gene: 2. CDR1 and CDR2 from the germline V gene are SNHLY and FYNNEI. The CDR3 loop reads CASSERRGSTDTQYF. The CDR3 bases are TGTGCCAGCAGTGAACGGCGGGGGAGCACAGATACGCAGTATTTT.

The rearrangement links TRBV6-1 to TRBJ2-7; tentative D call: TRBD2 (6 bases). The CDR3 is made up of 15 amino acids. V lost 6 bases and J lost 2, with 17 bases in between. Germline assignment: CDR1 MNHNS and CDR2 SASEGT. This chain's CDR3 is CASSPFPGLPYEQYF. The CDR3 DNA follows: TGTGCCAGCAGCCCTTTTCCGGGACTCCCCTACGAGCAGTACTTC.

Only a few counts were recorded for this clone. This chain connects TRBV5-8 to TRBJ2-5, with unresolved D. Trimming took off 4 bases at V and 7 bases at J, with 14 bases between the two ends. CDR1 and CDR2 (germline): SGHTS, YDEGEE. The CDR3 runs 13 residues. As DNA, the CDR3 is TGTGCCAGCAGCCCTAGTTTAATTTGGACCCAGTACTTC. Translated: CASSPSLIWTQYF.

The rearrangement uses TRBV7-2 and TRBJ2-7, with 13 bases matching TRBD2. Germline CDR1 and CDR2: SGHTA and FQGNSA. Losses at the gene ends were 6 bases for V and 1 base for J; bases not matched to a gene: 0. The CDR3 length is 14 residues. The CDR3 DNA sequence: TGTGCCAGCAGGGGACTAGCGGGGTCCTACGAGCAGTACTTC. Translating it yields CASRGLAGSYEQYF.

The sample holds a few counts of this clone. The chain links TRBV27 to TRBJ1-2; possible D gene TRBD1, 6 bases. CDR1 and CDR2 from the germline V gene are MNHEY and SMNVEV (reference sequence). There are 13 residues in the CDR3. V lost 3 bases, J lost 3 bases, and 8 bases lay in between. Written as DNA, the CDR3 is TGTGCCAGCAGTTTTGGGGGCGACTATGGCTACACCTTC. This encodes CASSFGGDYGYTF.

The sample holds a few counts of this clone. V is TRBV27 and J is TRBJ2-7, with TRBD1 identical over 7 bases. This CDR3 spans 12 amino acids. Trimming removed 10 bases from V and 7 bases from J; junction bases left unmatched: 10. The germline CDR1 and CDR2 sequences are MNHEY and SMNVEV (reference sequence). Here the CDR3 reads CATTDRAGEQYF. The CDR3 coding sequence is TGTGCCACCACCGACAGGGCTGGAGAGCAGTACTTC.

The CDR3 region has the DNA TGTGCCAGCAGCATACGATCAAACTACCCCAATGAGCAGTTCTTC. Translated, it gives CASSIRSNYPNEQFF. The chain couples TRBV7-9 to TRBJ2-1; D is ambiguous. The CDR3 sequence is 15 residues long. Germline lookup yields CDR1 SEHNR and CDR2 FQNEAQ (reference sequence). V lost 5 bases to trimming and J lost 6 bases, with 17 bases between them.

This chain connects TRBV7-2 to TRBJ1-5; 7 bases line up with TRBD1. This CDR3 is 15 amino acids long. Germline CDR1 is SGHTA and CDR2 is FQGNSA. J gave up 6 bases and V 3 bases, and 8 bases lay outside the gene matches. The CDR3 nucleotides are TGTGCCAGCAGCTTCGGACAGGTGGGGGGTCAGCCCCAGCATTTT. Protein product: CASSFGQVGGQPQHF.

J is TRBJ2-1 and V is TRBV5-6; D might be TRBD2 (6 bases). The germline V gene encodes CDR1 SGHDT and CDR2 YYEEEE. The CDR3 covers 14 residues. V lost 4 bases to trimming and J lost 11 bases, with 19 bases between them. In DNA, the CDR3 is TGTGCCAGCAGCCCCGAGGGTAGCGGTTATCAGCAGTTCTTC. It specifies CASSPEGSGYQQFF.

CDR3 nucleotide sequence: TGCGCCAGCAGGGTCAGAGACTATGAAAAACTGTTTTTT. Translated, it gives CASRVRDYEKLFF. The chain is built from TRBV5-1 and TRBJ1-4; the D is unclear. Germline CDR1 SGHRS, CDR2 YFSETQ. The CDR3 runs 13 residues. Between the trimmed V and J ends, which lost 5 bases and 6 bases, there was a span of 11 bases.

The rearrangement joins TRBV6-1 to TRBJ1-2, with a weak D call TRBD1 (6 bases). The CDR3 consists of 16 residues. V was trimmed by 4 bases and J by 3 bases, leaving 18 bases between them. Germline CDR1 and CDR2: MNHNS and SASEGT. The CDR3 region is CASSGRRGGGDYGYTF. The DNA for the CDR3 is TGTGCCAGCAGTGGCCGTCGAGGGGGGGGCGACTATGGCTACACCTTC.